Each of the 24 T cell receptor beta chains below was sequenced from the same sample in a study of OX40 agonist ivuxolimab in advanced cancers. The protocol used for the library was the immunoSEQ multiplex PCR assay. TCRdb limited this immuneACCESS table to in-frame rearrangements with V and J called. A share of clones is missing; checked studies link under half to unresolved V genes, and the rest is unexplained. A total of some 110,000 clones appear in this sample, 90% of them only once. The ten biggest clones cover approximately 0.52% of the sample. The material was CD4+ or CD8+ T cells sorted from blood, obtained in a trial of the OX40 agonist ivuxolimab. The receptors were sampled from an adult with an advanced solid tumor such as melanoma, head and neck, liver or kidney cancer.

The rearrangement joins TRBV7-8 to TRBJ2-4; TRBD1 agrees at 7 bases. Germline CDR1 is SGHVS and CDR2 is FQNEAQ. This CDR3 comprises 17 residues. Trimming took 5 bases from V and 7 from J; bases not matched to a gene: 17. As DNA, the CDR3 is TGTGCCAGCAGCAGAACCAAACAGGGGATGGGGGCCAACATTCAGTACTTC. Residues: CASSRTKQGMGANIQYF.

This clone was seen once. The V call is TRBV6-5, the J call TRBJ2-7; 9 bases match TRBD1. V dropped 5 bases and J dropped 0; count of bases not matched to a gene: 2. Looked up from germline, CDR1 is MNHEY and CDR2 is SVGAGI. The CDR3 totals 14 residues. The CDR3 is CASSRDRASYEQYF. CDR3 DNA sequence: TGTGCCAGCAGTCGGGACAGGGCCTCCTACGAGCAGTACTTC.

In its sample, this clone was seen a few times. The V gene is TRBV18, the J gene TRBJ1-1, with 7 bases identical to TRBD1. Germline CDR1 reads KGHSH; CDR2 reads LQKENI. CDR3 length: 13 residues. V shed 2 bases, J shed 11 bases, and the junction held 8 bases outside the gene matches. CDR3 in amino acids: CASSPMDRMMAFF. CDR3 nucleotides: TGTGCCAGCTCACCAATGGACAGGATGATGGCTTTCTTT.

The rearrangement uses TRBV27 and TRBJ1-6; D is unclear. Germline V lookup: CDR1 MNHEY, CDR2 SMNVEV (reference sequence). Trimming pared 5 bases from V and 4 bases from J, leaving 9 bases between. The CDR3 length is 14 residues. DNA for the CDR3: TGTGCCAGCAGTCCTGGTGGGTATAATTCACCCCTCCACTTT. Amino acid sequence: CASSPGGYNSPLHF.

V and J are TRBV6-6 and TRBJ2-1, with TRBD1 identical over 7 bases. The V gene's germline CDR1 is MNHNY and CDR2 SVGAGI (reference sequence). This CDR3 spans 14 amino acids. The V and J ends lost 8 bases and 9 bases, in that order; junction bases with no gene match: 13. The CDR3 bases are TGTGCCAGCGGCCAGCTGGTCCCAGGGGGTGAGCAGTTCTTC. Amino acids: CASGQLVPGGEQFF.

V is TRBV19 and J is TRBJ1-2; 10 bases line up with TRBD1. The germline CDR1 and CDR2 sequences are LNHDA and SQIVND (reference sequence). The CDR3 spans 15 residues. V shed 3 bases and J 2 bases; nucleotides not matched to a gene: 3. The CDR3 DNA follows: TGTGCCAGTAGTATCGGGACAGGGGTAAACTATGGCTACACCTTC. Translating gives CASSIGTGVNYGYTF.

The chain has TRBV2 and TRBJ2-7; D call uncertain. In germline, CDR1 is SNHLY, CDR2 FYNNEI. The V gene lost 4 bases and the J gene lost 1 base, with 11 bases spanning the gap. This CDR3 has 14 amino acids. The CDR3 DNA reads TGTGCCAGCAGTGTGTACGAGAATTCCTACGAGCAGTACTTC. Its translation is CASSVYENSYEQYF.

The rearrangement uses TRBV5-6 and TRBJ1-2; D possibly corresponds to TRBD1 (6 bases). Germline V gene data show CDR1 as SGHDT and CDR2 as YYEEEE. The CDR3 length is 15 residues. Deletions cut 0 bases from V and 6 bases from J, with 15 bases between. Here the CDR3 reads CASSLGQGLGDGYTF. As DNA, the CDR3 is TGTGCCAGCAGCTTGGGTCAGGGGTTGGGCGATGGCTACACCTTC.

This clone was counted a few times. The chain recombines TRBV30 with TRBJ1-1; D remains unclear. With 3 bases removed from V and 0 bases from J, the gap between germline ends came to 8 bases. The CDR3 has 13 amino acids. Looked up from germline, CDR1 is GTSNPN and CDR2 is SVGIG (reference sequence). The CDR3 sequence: CAWRKQLNTEAFF. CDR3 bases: TGTGCCTGGAGGAAACAGTTGAACACTGAAGCTTTCTTT.

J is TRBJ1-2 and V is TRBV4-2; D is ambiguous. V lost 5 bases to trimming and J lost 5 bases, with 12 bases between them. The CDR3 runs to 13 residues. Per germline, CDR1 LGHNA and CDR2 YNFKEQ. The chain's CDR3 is CASSLDAGYGYTF. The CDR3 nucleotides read TGTGCCAGCAGCTTGGATGCTGGGTATGGCTACACCTTC.

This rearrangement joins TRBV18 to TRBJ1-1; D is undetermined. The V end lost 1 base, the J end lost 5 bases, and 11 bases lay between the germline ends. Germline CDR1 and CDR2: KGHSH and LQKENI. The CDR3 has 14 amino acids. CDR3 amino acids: CASSPQGGWTEAFF. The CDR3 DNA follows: TGTGCCAGCTCACCACAGGGCGGGTGGACTGAAGCTTTCTTT.

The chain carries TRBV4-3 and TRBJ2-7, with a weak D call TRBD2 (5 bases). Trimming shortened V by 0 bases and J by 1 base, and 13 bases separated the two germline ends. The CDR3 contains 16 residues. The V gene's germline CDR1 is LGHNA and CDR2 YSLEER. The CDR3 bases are TGCGCCAGCAGCCAAGAGATGTCAGGAGGATCCTACGAGCAGTACTTC. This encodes CASSQEMSGGSYEQYF.

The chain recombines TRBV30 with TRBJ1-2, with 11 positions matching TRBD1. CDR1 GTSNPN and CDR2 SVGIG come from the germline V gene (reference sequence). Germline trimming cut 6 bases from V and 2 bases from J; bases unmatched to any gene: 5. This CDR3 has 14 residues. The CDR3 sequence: CACHGQGANYGYTF. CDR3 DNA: TGTGCCTGTCACGGACAGGGGGCGAACTATGGCTACACCTTC.

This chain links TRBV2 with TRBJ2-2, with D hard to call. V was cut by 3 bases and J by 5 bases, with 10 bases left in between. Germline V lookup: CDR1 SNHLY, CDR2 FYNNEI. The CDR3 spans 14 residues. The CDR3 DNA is TGTGCCAGCAGTGATCGGCTCACGACCGGGGAGCTGTTTTTT. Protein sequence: CASSDRLTTGELFF.

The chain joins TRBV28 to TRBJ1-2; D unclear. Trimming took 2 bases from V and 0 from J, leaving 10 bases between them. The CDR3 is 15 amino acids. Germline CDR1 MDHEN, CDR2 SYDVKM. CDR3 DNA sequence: TGTGCCAGCAGTTTAATCCCGGTCTCTAACTATGGCTACACCTTC. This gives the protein CASSLIPVSNYGYTF.

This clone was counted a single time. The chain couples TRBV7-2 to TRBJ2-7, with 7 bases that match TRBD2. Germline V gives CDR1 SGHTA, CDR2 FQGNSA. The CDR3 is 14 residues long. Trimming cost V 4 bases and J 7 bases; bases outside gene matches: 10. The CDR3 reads CASSYGGVASEQYF. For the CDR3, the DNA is TGTGCCAGCAGCTATGGGGGGGTCGCTAGTGAGCAGTACTTC. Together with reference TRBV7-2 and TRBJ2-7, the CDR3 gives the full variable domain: GAGVSQSPSNKVTEKGKDVELRCDPISGHTALYWYRQSLGQGLEFLIYFQGNSAPDKSGLPSDRFSAERTGGSVSTLTIQRTQQEDSAVYLCASSYGGVASEQYFGPGTRLTVT.

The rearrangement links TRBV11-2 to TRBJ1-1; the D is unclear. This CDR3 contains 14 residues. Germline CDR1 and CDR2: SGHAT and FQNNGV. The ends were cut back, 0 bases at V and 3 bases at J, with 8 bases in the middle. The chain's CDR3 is CASSLDPTHTEAFF. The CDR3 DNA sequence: TGTGCCAGCAGCTTAGACCCGACACACACTGAAGCTTTCTTT.

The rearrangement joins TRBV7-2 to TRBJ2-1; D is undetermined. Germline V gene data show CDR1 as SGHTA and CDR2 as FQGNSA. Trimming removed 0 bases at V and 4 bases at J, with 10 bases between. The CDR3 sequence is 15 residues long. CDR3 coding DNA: TGTGCCAGCAGCTTAGCAATCGAACGGTACAATGAGCAGTTCTTC. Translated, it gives CASSLAIERYNEQFF. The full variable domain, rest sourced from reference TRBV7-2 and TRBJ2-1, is GAGVSQSPSNKVTEKGKDVELRCDPISGHTALYWYRQSLGQGLEFLIYFQGNSAPDKSGLPSDRFSAERTGGSVSTLTIQRTQQEDSAVYLCASSLAIERYNEQFFGPGTRLTVL.

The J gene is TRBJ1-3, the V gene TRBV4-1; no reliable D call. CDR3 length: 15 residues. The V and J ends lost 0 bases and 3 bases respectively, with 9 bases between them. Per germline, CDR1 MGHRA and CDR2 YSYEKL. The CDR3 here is CASSQERTRGNTIYF. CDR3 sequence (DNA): TGCGCCAGCAGCCAAGAAAGGACTCGTGGAAACACCATATATTTT.

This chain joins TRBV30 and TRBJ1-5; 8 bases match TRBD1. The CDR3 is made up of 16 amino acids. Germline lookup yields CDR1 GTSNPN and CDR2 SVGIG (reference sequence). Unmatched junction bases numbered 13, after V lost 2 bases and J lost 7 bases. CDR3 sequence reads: CAWSPPSGGAGQPQHF. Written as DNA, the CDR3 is TGTGCCTGGAGTCCCCCGTCAGGGGGCGCGGGACAGCCCCAGCATTTT.

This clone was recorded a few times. The CDR3 DNA reads as TGTGCCAGCAGCTTATGGGGGCAGGGAACGAATTCACCCCTCCACTTT. This gives the protein CASSLWGQGTNSPLHF. The chain employs TRBV7-2 and TRBJ1-6, with a weak D call TRBD1 (6 bases). V gave up 2 bases and J gave up 7 bases, with 15 bases separating them. Germline V gene lookup returns CDR1 SGHTA and CDR2 FQGNSA. The length of the CDR3 is 16 residues.

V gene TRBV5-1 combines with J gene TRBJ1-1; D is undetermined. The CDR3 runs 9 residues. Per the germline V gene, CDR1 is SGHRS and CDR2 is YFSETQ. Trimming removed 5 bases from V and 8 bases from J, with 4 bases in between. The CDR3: CASRVEAFF. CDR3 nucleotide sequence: TGCGCCAGCAGGGTAGAAGCTTTCTTT.

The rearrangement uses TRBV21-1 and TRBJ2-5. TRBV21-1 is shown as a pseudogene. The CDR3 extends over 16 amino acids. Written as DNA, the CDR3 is TGTGCCAGCAGCAGGGGAGGGGGCTTTTTTGAAGAGACCCAGTACTTC. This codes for CASSRGGGFFEETQYF.

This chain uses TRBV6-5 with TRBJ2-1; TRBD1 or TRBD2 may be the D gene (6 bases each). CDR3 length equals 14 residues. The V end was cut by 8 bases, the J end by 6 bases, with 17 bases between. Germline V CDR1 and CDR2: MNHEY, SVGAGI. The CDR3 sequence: CASQRGPLSNEQFF. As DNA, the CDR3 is TGTGCCAGCCAACGGGGGCCGCTGAGCAATGAGCAGTTCTTC.